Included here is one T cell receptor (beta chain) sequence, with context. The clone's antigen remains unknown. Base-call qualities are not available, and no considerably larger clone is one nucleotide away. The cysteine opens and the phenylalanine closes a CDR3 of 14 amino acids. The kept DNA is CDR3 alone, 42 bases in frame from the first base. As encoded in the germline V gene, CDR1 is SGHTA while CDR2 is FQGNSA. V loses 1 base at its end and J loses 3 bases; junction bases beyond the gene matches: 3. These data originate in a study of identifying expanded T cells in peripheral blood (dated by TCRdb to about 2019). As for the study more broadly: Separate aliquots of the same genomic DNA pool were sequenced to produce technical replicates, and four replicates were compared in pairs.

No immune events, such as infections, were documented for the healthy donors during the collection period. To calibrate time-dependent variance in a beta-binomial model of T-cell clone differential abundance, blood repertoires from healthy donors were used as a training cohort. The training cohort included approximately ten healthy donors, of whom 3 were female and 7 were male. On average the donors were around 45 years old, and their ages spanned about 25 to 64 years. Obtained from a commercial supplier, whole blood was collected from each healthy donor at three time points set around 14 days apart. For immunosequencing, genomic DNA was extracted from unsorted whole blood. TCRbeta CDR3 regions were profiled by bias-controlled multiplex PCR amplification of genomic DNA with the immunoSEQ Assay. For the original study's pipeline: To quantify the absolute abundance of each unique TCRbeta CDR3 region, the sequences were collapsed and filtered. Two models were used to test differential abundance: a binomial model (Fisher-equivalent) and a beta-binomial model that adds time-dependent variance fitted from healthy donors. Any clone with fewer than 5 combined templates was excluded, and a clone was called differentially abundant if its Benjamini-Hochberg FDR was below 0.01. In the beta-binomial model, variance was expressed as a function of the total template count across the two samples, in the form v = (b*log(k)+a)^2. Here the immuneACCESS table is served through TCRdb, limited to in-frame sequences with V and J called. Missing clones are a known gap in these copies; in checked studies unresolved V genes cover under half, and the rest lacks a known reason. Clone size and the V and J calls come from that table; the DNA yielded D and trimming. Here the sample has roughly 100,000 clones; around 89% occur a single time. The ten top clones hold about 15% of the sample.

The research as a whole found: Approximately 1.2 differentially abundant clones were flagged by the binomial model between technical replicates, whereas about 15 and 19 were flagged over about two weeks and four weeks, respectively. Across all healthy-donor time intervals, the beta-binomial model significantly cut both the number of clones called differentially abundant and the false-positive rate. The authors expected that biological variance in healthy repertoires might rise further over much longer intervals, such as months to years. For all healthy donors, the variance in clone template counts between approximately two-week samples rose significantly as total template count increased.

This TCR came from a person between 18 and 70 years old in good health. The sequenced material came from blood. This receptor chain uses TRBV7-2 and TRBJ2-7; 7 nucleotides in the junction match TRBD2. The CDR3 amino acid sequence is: CASSLEVAGYEQYF. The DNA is TGTGCCAGCAGCTTAGAAGTAGCGGGCTACGAGCAGTACTTC. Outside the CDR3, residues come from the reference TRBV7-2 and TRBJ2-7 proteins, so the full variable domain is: GAGVSQSPSNKVTEKGKDVELRCDPISGHTALYWYRQSLGQGLEFLIYFQGNSAPDKSGLPSDRFSAERTGGSVSTLTIQRTQQEDSAVYLCASSLEVAGYEQYFGPGTRLTVT.